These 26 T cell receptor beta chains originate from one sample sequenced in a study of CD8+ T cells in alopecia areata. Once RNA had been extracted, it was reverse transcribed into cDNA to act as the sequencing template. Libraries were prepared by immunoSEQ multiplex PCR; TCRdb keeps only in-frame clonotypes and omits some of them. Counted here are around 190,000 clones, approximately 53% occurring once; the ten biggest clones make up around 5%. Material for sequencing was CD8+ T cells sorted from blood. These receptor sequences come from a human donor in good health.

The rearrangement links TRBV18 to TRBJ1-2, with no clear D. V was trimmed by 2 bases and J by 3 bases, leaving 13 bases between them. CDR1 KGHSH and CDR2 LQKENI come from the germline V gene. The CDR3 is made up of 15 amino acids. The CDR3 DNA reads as TGTGCCAGCTCACCAAATACTAGGGTTGACTATGGCTACACCTTC. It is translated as CASSPNTRVDYGYTF.

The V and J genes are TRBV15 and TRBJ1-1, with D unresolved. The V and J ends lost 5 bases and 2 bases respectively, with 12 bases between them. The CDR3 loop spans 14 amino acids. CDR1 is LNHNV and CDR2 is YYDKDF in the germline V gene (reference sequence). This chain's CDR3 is CATSRLGLNTEAFF. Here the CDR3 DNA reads TGTGCCACCAGCCGGCTCGGTCTTAACACTGAAGCTTTCTTT. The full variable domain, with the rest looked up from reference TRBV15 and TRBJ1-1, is DAMVIQNPRYQVTQFGKPVTLSCSQTLNHNVMYWYQQKSSQAPKLLFHYYDKDFNNEADTPDNFQSRRPNTSFCFLDIRSPGLGDTAMYLCATSRLGLNTEAFFGQGTRLTVV.

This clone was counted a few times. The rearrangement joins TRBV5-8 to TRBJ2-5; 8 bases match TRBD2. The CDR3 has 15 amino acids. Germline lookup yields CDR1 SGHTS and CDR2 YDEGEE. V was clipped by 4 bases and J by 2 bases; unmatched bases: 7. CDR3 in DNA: TGTGCCAGCAGCCCCTCGCGGGGGGCTCAAGAGACCCAGTACTTC. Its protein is CASSPSRGAQETQYF. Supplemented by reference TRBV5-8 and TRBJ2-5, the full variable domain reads EAGVTQSPTHLIKTRGQQATLRCSPISGHTSVYWYQQALGLGLQFLLWYDEGEERNRGNFPPRFSGRQFPNYSSELNVNALELEDSALYLCASSPSRGAQETQYFGPGTRLLVL.

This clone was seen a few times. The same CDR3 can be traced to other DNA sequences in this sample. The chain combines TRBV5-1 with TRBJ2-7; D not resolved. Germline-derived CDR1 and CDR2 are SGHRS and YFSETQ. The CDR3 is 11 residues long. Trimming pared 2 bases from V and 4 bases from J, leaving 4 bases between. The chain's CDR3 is CASSFLYEQYF. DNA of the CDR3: TGCGCCAGCAGCTTCCTATACGAGCAGTACTTC. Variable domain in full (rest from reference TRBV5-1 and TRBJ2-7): KAGVTQTPRYLIKTRGQQVTLSCSPISGHRSVSWYQQTPGQGLQFLFEYFSETQRNKGNFPGRFSGRQFSNSRSEMNVSTLELGDSALYLCASSFLYEQYFGPGTRLTVT.

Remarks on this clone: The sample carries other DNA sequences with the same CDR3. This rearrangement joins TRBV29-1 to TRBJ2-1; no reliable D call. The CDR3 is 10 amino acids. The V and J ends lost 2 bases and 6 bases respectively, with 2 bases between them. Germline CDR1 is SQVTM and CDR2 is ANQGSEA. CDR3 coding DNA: TGCAGCGTTGAACTCAATGAGCAGTTCTTC. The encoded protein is CSVELNEQFF.

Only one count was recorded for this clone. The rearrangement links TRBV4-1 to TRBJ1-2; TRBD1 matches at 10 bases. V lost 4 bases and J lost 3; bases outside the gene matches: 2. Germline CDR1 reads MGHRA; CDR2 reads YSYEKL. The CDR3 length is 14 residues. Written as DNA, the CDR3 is TGCGCCAGCAGCCGGGACAGGGGCGACTATGGCTACACCTTC. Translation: CASSRDRGDYGYTF.

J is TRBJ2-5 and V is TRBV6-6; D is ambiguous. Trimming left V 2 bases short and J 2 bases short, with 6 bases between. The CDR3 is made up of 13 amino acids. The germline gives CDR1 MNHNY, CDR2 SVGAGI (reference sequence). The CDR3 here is CASSYGPQETQYF. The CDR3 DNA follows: TGTGCCAGCAGTTACGGGCCTCAAGAGACCCAGTACTTC.

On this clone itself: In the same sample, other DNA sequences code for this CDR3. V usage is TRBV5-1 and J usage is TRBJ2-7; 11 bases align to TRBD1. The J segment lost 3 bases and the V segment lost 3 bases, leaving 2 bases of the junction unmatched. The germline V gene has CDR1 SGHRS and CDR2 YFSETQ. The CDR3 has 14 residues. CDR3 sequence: CASSSGTGGYEQYF. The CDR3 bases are TGCGCCAGCAGCTCCGGGACAGGGGGCTACGAGCAGTACTTC.

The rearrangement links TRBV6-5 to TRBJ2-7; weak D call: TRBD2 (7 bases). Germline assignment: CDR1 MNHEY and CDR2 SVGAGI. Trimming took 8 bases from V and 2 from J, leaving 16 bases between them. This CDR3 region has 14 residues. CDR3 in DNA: TGTGCCAGCGACGACGGGGGGCAACCCTACGAGCAGTACTTC. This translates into CASDDGGQPYEQYF.

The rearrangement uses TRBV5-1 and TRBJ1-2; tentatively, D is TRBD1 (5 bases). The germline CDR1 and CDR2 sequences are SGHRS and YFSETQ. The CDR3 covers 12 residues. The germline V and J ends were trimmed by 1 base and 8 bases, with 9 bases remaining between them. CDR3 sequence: CASSLWGDGYTF. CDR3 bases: TGCGCCAGCAGCTTGTGGGGGGACGGCTACACCTTC.

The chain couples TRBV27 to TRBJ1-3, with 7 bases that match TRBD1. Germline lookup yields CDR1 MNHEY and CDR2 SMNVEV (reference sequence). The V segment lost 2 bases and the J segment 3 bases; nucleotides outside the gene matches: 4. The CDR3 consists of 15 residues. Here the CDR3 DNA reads TGTGCCAGCAGTTTACGACAGGGCGGTGGAAACACCATATATTTT. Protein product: CASSLRQGGGNTIYF.

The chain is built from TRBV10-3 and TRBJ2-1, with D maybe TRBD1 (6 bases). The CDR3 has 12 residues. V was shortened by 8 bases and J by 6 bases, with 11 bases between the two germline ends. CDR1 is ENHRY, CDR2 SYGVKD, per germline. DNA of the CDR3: TGTGCCATCCAGGGGTCCGTCAATGAGCAGTTCTTC. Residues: CAIQGSVNEQFF.

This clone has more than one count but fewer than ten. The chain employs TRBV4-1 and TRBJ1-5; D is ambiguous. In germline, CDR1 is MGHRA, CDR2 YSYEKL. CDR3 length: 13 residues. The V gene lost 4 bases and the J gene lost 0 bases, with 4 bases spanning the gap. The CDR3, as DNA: TGCGCCAGCAGCCGGAATAGCAATCAGCCCCAGCATTTT. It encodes CASSRNSNQPQHF.

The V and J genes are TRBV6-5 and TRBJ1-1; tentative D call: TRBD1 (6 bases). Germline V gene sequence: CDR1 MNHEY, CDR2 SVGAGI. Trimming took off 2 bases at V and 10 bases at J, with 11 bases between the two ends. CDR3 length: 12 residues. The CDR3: CASSYPQGRAFF. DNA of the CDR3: TGTGCCAGCAGTTACCCACAGGGTAGAGCTTTCTTT.

CDR3 residues: CASSAAPDSTYEQYF. CDR3 in DNA: TGTGCCAGCAGTGCAGCCCCCGACAGCACCTACGAGCAGTACTTC. The chain uses TRBV27 and TRBJ2-7; maybe TRBD1 (5 bases). Germline loops: CDR1 MNHEY, CDR2 SMNVEV (reference sequence). The V end was cut by 5 bases, the J end by 2 bases, with 16 bases between. The CDR3 sequence is 15 residues long.

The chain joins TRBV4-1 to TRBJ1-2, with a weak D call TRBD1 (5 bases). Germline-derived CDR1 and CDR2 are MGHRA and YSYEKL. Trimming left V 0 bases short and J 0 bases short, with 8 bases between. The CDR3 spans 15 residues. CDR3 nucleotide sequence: TGCGCCAGCAGCCAAGATGGGGGGACTAACTATGGCTACACCTTC. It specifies CASSQDGGTNYGYTF.

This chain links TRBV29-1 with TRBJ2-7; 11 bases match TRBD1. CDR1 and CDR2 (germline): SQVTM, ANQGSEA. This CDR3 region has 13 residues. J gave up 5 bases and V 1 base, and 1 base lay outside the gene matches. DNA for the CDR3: TGCAGCGTTGAAGGGACAGGGGGCCACGAGCAGTACTTC. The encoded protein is CSVEGTGGHEQYF.

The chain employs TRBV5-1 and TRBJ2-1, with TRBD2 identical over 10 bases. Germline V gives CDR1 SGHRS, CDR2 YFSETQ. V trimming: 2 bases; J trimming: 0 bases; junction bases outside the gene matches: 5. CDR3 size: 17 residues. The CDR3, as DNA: TGCGCCAGCAGCTTCTTCCTAGCGGGGGCCTCCTACAATGAGCAGTTCTTC. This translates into CASSFFLAGASYNEQFF.

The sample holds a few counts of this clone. The CDR3 coding sequence is TGTGCCAGCAGCCACGCGGGGCGGGGTCAGCCCCAGCATTTT. Amino acid sequence: CASSHAGRGQPQHF. The J gene is TRBJ1-5, the V gene TRBV11-1; TRBD1 is a possible D gene (5 bases). The CDR3 is 14 residues long. The germline V gene encodes CDR1 SGHAT and CDR2 FQDESV (reference sequence). Trimming pared 5 bases from V and 6 bases from J, leaving 14 bases between.

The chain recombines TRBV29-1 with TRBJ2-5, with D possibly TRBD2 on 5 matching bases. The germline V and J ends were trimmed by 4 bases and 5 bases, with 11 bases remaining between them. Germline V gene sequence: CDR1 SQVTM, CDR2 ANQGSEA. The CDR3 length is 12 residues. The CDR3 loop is CSVVEAEETQYF. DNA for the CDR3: TGCAGCGTTGTGGAGGCGGAGGAGACCCAGTACTTC. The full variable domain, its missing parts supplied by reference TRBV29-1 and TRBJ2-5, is SAVISQKPSRDICQRGTSLTIQCQVDSQVTMMFWYRQQPGQSLTLIATANQGSEATYESGFVIDKFPISRPNLTFSTLTVSNMSPEDSSIYLCSVVEAEETQYFGPGTRLLVL.

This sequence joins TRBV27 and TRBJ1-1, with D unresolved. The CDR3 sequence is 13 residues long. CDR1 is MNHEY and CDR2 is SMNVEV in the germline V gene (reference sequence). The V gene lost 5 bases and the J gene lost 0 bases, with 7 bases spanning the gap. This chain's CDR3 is CASSGGMNTEAFF. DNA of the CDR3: TGTGCCAGCAGTGGCGGTATGAACACTGAAGCTTTCTTT.

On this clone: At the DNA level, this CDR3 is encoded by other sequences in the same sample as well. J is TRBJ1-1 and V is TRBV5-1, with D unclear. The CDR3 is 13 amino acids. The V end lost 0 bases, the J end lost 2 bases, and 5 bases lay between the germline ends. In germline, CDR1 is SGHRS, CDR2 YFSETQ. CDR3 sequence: CASSLGVNTEAFF. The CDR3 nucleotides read TGCGCCAGCAGCTTGGGGGTCAACACTGAAGCTTTCTTT. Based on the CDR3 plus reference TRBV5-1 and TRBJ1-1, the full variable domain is KAGVTQTPRYLIKTRGQQVTLSCSPISGHRSVSWYQQTPGQGLQFLFEYFSETQRNKGNFPGRFSGRQFSNSRSEMNVSTLELGDSALYLCASSLGVNTEAFFGQGTRLTVV.

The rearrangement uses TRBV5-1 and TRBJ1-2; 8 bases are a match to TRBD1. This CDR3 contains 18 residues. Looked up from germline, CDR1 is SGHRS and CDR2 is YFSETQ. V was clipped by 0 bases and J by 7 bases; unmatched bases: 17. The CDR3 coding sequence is TGCGCCAGCAGCTTGGGAATGGGGACAGGCGACCTCACGGCTGGCTACACCTTC. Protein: CASSLGMGTGDLTAGYTF.

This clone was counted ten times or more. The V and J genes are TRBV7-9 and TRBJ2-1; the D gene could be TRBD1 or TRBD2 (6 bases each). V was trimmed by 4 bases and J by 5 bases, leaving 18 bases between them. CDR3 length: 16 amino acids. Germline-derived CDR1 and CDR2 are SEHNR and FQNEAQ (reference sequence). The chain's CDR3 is CASSWAGHSRNNEQFF. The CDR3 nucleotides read TGTGCCAGCAGCTGGGCGGGACACTCAAGGAACAATGAGCAGTTCTTC.

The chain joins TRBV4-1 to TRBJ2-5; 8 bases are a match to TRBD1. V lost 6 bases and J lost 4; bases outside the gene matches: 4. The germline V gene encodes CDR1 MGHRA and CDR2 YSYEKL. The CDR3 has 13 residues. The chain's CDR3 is CASSPGGGETQYF. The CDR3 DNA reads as TGCGCCAGCAGTCCAGGGGGCGGAGAGACCCAGTACTTC.

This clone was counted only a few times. The CDR3 coding sequence is TGTGCCAGCAGTGAAGGAAGCGGGGGTCCGACAGATACGCAGTATTTT. Its protein product is CASSEGSGGPTDTQYF. The chain recombines TRBV6-1 with TRBJ2-3, with 8 bases that match TRBD2. V trimming: 1 base; J trimming: 3 bases; junction bases outside the gene matches: 6. The CDR3 extends over 16 amino acids. Germline CDR1 MNHNS, CDR2 SASEGT.